This T cell receptor beta chain emerged from a study of beta chain features in type 1 diabetes. Germline CDR1 reads ENHRY; CDR2 reads SYGVKD. Trimming cost V 4 bases and J 3 bases; bases outside gene matches: 6. The length of the CDR3 is 17 residues. Whole-study findings and limits: In patients and controls equally, PCR might favor templates that are shorter. When VDJ junctions were examined, type 1 diabetes patients showed fewer insertions and more deletions. There was a possibility that cDNA sequencing over-represented cells with high TCR expression. The question of HLA type influencing TCRB rearrangement was one that remained unresolved here.

Expressed TCRB transcripts got sequenced, as all isolated RNA was reverse transcribed. This table comes from immunoSEQ multiplex PCR, and its TCRdb copy is limited to in-frame clones, with some not included. Found here are 110,000 to 150,000 clones, nearly 9.5% of them singletons; the top ten hold about 0.61%. As regards this clone: What it recognizes is unknown.

This receptor was obtained from a man aged 18-30 years in good health. Input material: central memory CD4+ T cells from blood. The chain carries TRBV10-3 and TRBJ2-6; 10 bases are shared with TRBD2. CDR3 sequence reads: CAISAERGGFGANVLTF. In nucleotides, the CDR3 is TGTGCCATCAGTGCCGAGCGGGGGGGCTTTGGGGCCAACGTCCTGACTTTC.